These 11 T cell receptor beta chains were all obtained from the same sample, sequenced in a study of OX40 agonist ivuxolimab in advanced cancers. Sequenced by immunoSEQ multiplex PCR; TCRdb stores in-frame clones only, minus some. The sample carries under 80,000 clones, over 90% recorded once. The sample in question was CD4+ or CD8+ T cells sorted from blood, obtained in a trial of the OX40 agonist ivuxolimab. The receptor set was obtained from an adult with an advanced solid tumor such as melanoma, head and neck, liver or kidney cancer.

The CDR3, as DNA: TGTGCCAGCAGTTTGTTCGGACAGTCGAACACCGGGGAGCTGTTTTTT. Amino acids: CASSLFGQSNTGELFF. The V call is TRBV5-4, the J call TRBJ2-2, with D tentatively TRBD1 (6 bases). The germline V gene encodes CDR1 SGHNT and CDR2 YYREEE (reference sequence). This CDR3 is built from 16 residues. Trimming left V 5 bases short and J 0 bases short, with 14 bases between.

In its sample, this clone was seen a few times. J is TRBJ2-7 and V is TRBV7-9; possibly TRBD2 for D (5 bases). This CDR3 is 13 amino acids long. Trimming took 6 bases from V and 2 from J, leaving 11 bases between them. The germline CDR1 and CDR2 sequences are SEHNR and FQNEAQ (reference sequence). The DNA of the CDR3 is TGTGCCAGCAGTTCTCGGGAAACCTACGAGCAGTACTTC. Translating gives CASSSRETYEQYF.

The chain employs TRBV19 and TRBJ1-2; the D is unclear. CDR1 and CDR2 from the germline V gene are LNHDA and SQIVND (reference sequence). CDR3 size: 14 residues. V dropped 5 bases and J dropped 3 bases, with 13 bases sitting between them. The CDR3 sequence: CASSAAFKDYGYTF. DNA of the CDR3: TGTGCCAGTAGTGCCGCCTTCAAAGACTATGGCTACACCTTC.

This chain links TRBV7-2 with TRBJ1-2, with D tentatively TRBD1 (6 bases). V lost 0 bases and J 7 bases, leaving 12 bases between the germline ends. The germline gives CDR1 SGHTA, CDR2 FQGNSA. The CDR3 has 14 residues. For the CDR3, the DNA is TGTGCCAGCAGCTTAGCGATGGGGGCGGGTGGCTACACCTTC. It translates to CASSLAMGAGGYTF.

V is TRBV2 and J is TRBJ2-5, with no clear D. V lost 1 base to trimming and J lost 7 bases, with 16 bases between them. This CDR3 has 15 amino acids. Germline values: CDR1 SNHLY, CDR2 FYNNEI. The CDR3 DNA reads as TGTGCCAGCAGTGAAGGCCGGAACTATGTCGGGACCCAGTACTTC. Protein: CASSEGRNYVGTQYF.

The chain combines TRBV4-1 with TRBJ2-7; D is ambiguous. The germline V gene has CDR1 MGHRA and CDR2 YSYEKL. The CDR3 extends over 13 amino acids. V shed 0 bases and J shed 4 bases, with 7 bases lying between them. The CDR3 nucleotides read TGCGCCAGCAGCCAAGAGGTCAGTTACGAGCAGTACTTC. It codes for CASSQEVSYEQYF.

With respect to this clone: One end of the junction does not line up with germline, which may come from a read error. V and J are TRBV5-8 and TRBJ2-7; no clear D. Germline V lookup: CDR1 SGHTS, CDR2 YDEGEE. The CDR3 is 14 residues long. The CDR3, as DNA: TGTGCCAGCAGTTTGGTTTTGGTTTACTACGAGCAGTACTTC. As protein: CASSLVLVYYEQYF.

This chain connects TRBV19 to TRBJ2-7, with a tentative D call TRBD1 (5 bases). V was pared by 3 bases and J by 2 bases, with 11 bases between. This CDR3 spans 14 amino acids. Germline V gene sequence: CDR1 LNHDA, CDR2 SQIVND (reference sequence). The CDR3 nucleotides are TGTGCCAGTAGTATTGGTGGGGCCGCCTACGAGCAGTACTTC. Translation: CASSIGGAAYEQYF.

The gene calls are TRBV7-9 and TRBJ2-7, with TRBD2 matching 10 bases. The length of the CDR3 is 14 residues. The V gene's germline CDR1 is SEHNR and CDR2 FQNEAQ (reference sequence). With V trimmed by 5 bases and J by 3 bases, 4 bases remained unmatched. The CDR3 region is CASSRAGGDYEQYF. The CDR3 nucleotides read TGTGCCAGCAGCCGAGCGGGAGGGGACTACGAGCAGTACTTC. Complete variable domain (other parts from reference TRBV7-9 and TRBJ2-7): DTGVSQNPRHKITKRGQNVTFRCDPISEHNRLYWYRQTLGQGPEFLTYFQNEAQLEKSRLLSDRFSAERPKGSFSTLEIQRTEQGDSAMYLCASSRAGGDYEQYFGPGTRLTVT.

The chain uses TRBV5-1 and TRBJ1-1, with D tentatively TRBD1 (6 bases). Per the germline V gene, CDR1 is SGHRS and CDR2 is YFSETQ. The CDR3 length is 15 residues. Trimming removed 4 bases from V and 4 bases from J, with 17 bases in between. CDR3 sequence: CASSGGTGISTEAFF. The CDR3 DNA reads as TGCGCCAGCAGCGGAGGTACAGGGATAAGCACTGAAGCTTTCTTT. Supplemented by reference TRBV5-1 and TRBJ1-1, the full variable domain reads KAGVTQTPRYLIKTRGQQVTLSCSPISGHRSVSWYQQTPGQGLQFLFEYFSETQRNKGNFPGRFSGRQFSNSRSEMNVSTLELGDSALYLCASSGGTGISTEAFFGQGTRLTVV.

The J gene is TRBJ2-7, the V gene TRBV27; D is uncertain. Between the trimmed V and J ends, which lost 10 bases and 3 bases, there was a span of 13 bases. Germline V CDR1 and CDR2: MNHEY, SMNVEV (reference sequence). The CDR3 consists of 12 residues. The CDR3 region has the DNA TGTGCCACCAACCCCCCTAGCTACGAGCAGTACTTC. This sequence encodes CATNPPSYEQYF.